This TCR beta chain stems from a study of spatial heterogeneity in lung cancer. Study at large: Beta-chain sequences were consistently detected more often than alpha-chain sequences. More than nine raw reads, on average, carried each unique TCR and UMI combination.

A single record per CDR3 protein comes from TCRdb applying MiXCR to the 5' RACE reads. Of tens of thousands of distinct CDR3 sequences detected, less than 10% appear once; the ten largest clones hold approximately 16%. For this clonotype: The antigen remains undetermined.

Time point meaning: sample taken at primary tumor resection. Whole RNA obtained from tumor, nontumor lung or frozen PBMC underwent sequencing without sorting. The cohort: approximately 66 early-stage, untreated non-small cell lung cancer patients. Points from the study as a whole: Tumor TCRs that were ubiquitous and expanded showed up in blood more at resection than follow-up.

The clonotype originates from a female donor with early-stage non-small cell lung cancer. The specimen comprised PBMCs, sampled at surgery.

The CDR3 here is CASSHARAGQSYNEQFF. CDR3 bases: TGTGCCAGCAGCCACGCCAGAGCGGGCCAATCCTACAATGAGCAGTTCTTC. The rearrangement joins TRBV3-1 to TRBJ2-1; the D gene is possibly TRBD2 (6 bases). Germline loops: CDR1 LGHDT, CDR2 YNNKEL (reference sequence). Trimming stripped 3 bases from V and 1 base from J, with 16 bases between. The CDR3 consists of 17 residues.